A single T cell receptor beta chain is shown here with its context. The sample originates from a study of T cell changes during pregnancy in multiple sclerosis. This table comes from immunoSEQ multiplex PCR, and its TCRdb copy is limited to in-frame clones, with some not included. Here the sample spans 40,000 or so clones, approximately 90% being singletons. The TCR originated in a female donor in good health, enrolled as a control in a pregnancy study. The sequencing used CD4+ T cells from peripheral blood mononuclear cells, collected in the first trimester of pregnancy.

CDR3 nucleotides: TGCAGCGTCGTATTTCGGGGGGGTCAGCCCCAGCATTTT. Its protein is CSVVFRGGQPQHF. V is TRBV29-1 and J is TRBJ1-5; possibly TRBD1 for D (5 bases). V was pared by 6 bases and J by 6 bases, with 15 bases between. Germline V gene sequence: CDR1 SQVTM, CDR2 ANQGSEA. The CDR3 covers 13 residues.